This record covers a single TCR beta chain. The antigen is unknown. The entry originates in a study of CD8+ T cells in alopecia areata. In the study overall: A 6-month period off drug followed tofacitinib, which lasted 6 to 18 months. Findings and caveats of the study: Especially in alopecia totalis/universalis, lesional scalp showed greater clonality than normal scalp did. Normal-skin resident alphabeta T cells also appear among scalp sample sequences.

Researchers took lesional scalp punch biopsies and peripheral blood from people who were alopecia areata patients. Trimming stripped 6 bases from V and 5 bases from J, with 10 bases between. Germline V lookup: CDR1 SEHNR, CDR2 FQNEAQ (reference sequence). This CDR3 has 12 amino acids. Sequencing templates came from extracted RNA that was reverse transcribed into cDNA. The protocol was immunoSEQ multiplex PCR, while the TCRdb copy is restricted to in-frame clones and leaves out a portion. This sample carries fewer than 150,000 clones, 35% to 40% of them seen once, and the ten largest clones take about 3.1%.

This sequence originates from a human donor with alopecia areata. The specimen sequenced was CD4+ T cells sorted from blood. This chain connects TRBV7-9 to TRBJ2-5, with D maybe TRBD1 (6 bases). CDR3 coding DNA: TGTGCCAGCAGAAATCAGGGGGAGACCCAGTACTTC. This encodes CASRNQGETQYF.